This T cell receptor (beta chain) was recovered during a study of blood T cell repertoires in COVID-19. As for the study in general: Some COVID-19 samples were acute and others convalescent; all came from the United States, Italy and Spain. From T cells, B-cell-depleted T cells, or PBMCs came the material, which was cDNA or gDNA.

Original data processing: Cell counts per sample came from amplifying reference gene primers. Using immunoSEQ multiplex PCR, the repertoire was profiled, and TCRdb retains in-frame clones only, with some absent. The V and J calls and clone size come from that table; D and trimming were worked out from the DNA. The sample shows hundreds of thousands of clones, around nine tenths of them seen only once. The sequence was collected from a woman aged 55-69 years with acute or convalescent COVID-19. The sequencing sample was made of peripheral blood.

The CDR3 nucleotides read TGTGCCAGCAGCCCCGGGAGACAGGGACTCTCTGGGGCCAACGTCCTGACTTTC. This encodes CASSPGRQGLSGANVLTF. V gene TRBV5-4 combines with J gene TRBJ2-6; D is perhaps TRBD1 (7 bases). The CDR3 covers 18 residues. In germline, CDR1 is SGHNT, CDR2 YYREEE (reference sequence). Trimming pared 4 bases from V and 0 bases from J, leaving 17 bases between.